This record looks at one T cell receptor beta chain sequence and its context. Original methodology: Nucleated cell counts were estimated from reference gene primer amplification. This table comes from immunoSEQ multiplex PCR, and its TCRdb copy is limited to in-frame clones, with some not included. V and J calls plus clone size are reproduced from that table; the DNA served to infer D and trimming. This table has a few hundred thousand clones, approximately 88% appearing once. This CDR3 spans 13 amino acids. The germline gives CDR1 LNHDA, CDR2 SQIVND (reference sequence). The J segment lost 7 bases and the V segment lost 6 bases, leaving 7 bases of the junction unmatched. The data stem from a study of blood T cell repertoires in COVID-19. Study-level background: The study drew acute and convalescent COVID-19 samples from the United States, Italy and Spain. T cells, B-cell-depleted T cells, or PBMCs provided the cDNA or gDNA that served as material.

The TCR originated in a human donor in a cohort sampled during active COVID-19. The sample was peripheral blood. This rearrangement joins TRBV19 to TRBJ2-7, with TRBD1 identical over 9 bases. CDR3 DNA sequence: TGTGCCAGTAGATATGCGGGGACAGGGGAGCAGTACTTC. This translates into CASRYAGTGEQYF.